These T cell receptor beta chains were read from a single sample in a study of blood T cell repertoires in COVID-19. This table comes from immunoSEQ multiplex PCR, and its TCRdb copy is limited to in-frame clones, with some not included. The data hold 250,000 to 300,000 clones, with around 86% observed a single time. Input material: peripheral blood. The receptors come from a man aged 50 or older with acute or convalescent COVID-19. The CDR3 runs from the conserved cysteine through the conserved F or W. Fields, in order: D gene, clone size, J gene, V gene, CDR3 protein, CDR3 DNA. The D gene is left open where the match is weak. Only some rows state a clone size, as once, few, many or a class for expanded clones.

TRBD1 | - | TRBJ1-1 | TRBV19 | CASSRDRAMNTEAFF | TGTGCCAGTAGCAGGGACAGGGCCATGAACACTGAAGCTTTCTTT
- | - | TRBJ1-1 | TRBV7-9 | CASSLEGGAEAFF | TGTGCCAGCAGCTTAGAAGGGGGAGCTGAAGCTTTCTTT
- | few | TRBJ1-1 | TRBV7-2 | CASSLVEGRGRTEAFF | TGTGCCAGCAGCTTAGTAGAGGGGAGGGGTCGCACTGAAGCTTTCTTT
- | - | TRBJ2-7 | TRBV5-6 | CASSFVVGPEQYF | TGTGCCAGCAGCTTTGTGGTGGGGCCCGAGCAGTACTTC
TRBD1 | few | TRBJ2-3 | TRBV7-3 | CASSSQGASSDTQYF | TGTGCCAGCAGCTCTCAGGGGGCATCGTCAGATACGCAGTATTTT
TRBD1 | once | TRBJ1-1 | TRBV7-3 | CASSLLGQSNTEAFF | TGTGCCAGCAGCTTACTGGGACAGTCGAACACTGAAGCTTTCTTT
TRBD1 | - | TRBJ1-4 | TRBV10-3 | CAISGGQYTLFF | TGTGCCATCAGTGGGGGACAGTATACACTGTTTTTT
TRBD2 | - | TRBJ2-5 | TRBV7-9 | CASSLEPPGGDYQETQYF | TGTGCCAGCAGCTTAGAACCCCCGGGGGGGGACTACCAAGAGACCCAGTACTTC
- | once | TRBJ1-2 | TRBV7-6 | CASRPTGPHGYTF | TGTGCCAGCAGGCCCACGGGTCCCCATGGCTACACCTTC
- | many | TRBJ1-6 | TRBV3-1/TRBV3-2 | CASRLGQKNSPLHF | TGTGCCAGCAGACTCGGACAGAAAAATTCACCCCTCCACTTT
TRBD1 | - | TRBJ2-2 | TRBV7-8 | CASSLRDRGTGELFF | TGTGCCAGCAGCTTACGGGACAGGGGTACCGGGGAGCTGTTTTTT
- | few | TRBJ1-1 | TRBV18 | CASSPVEAGEAFF | TGTGCCAGCTCACCAGTGGAGGCAGGCGAAGCTTTCTTT
- | - | TRBJ1-5 | TRBV5-1 | CASSPNPGGNQPQHF | TGCGCCAGCAGCCCGAACCCGGGGGGCAATCAGCCCCAGCATTTT
- | - | TRBJ1-5 | TRBV5-5 | CASSLIGGTGQPQHF | TGTGCCAGCAGCTTAATCGGGGGGACGGGTCAGCCCCAGCATTTT
- | - | TRBJ1-2 | TRBV2 | CASRDYGSNYGYTF | TGTGCCAGCAGGGATTACGGGTCGAACTATGGCTACACCTTC
- | - | TRBJ2-4 | TRBV24-1 | CATSDYKNIQYF | TGTGCCACCAGTGACTACAAAAACATTCAGTACTTC
- | - | TRBJ1-2 | TRBV12-3/TRBV12-4 | CASSFEPSGGYTF | TGTGCCAGCAGTTTCGAGCCCTCCGGGGGCTACACCTTC
- | - | TRBJ1-5 | TRBV30 | CAWSRDTSNQPQHF | TGTGCCTGGAGTCGCGACACTAGCAATCAGCCCCAGCATTTT
- | - | TRBJ2-5 | TRBV5-5 | CASSSNVGARETQYF | TGTGCCAGCAGCTCCAATGTAGGGGCTCGGGAGACCCAGTACTTC
- | once | TRBJ1-2 | TRBV27 | CASSLSTGLGYTF | TGTGCCAGCAGTTTATCTACAGGGCTTGGCTACACCTTC
- | - | TRBJ2-5 | TRBV7-9 | CASSLALSTDQETQYF | TGTGCCAGCAGCTTAGCGCTTAGTACGGACCAAGAGACCCAGTACTTC
- | - | TRBJ2-7 | TRBV6-5 | CASRTDWDYEQYF | TGTGCCAGCAGGACGGACTGGGACTACGAGCAGTACTTC
TRBD1 | - | TRBJ2-3 | TRBV7-9 | CASSSPDRGTDTQYF | TGTGCCAGCAGCTCCCCGGACAGGGGCACAGATACGCAGTATTTT